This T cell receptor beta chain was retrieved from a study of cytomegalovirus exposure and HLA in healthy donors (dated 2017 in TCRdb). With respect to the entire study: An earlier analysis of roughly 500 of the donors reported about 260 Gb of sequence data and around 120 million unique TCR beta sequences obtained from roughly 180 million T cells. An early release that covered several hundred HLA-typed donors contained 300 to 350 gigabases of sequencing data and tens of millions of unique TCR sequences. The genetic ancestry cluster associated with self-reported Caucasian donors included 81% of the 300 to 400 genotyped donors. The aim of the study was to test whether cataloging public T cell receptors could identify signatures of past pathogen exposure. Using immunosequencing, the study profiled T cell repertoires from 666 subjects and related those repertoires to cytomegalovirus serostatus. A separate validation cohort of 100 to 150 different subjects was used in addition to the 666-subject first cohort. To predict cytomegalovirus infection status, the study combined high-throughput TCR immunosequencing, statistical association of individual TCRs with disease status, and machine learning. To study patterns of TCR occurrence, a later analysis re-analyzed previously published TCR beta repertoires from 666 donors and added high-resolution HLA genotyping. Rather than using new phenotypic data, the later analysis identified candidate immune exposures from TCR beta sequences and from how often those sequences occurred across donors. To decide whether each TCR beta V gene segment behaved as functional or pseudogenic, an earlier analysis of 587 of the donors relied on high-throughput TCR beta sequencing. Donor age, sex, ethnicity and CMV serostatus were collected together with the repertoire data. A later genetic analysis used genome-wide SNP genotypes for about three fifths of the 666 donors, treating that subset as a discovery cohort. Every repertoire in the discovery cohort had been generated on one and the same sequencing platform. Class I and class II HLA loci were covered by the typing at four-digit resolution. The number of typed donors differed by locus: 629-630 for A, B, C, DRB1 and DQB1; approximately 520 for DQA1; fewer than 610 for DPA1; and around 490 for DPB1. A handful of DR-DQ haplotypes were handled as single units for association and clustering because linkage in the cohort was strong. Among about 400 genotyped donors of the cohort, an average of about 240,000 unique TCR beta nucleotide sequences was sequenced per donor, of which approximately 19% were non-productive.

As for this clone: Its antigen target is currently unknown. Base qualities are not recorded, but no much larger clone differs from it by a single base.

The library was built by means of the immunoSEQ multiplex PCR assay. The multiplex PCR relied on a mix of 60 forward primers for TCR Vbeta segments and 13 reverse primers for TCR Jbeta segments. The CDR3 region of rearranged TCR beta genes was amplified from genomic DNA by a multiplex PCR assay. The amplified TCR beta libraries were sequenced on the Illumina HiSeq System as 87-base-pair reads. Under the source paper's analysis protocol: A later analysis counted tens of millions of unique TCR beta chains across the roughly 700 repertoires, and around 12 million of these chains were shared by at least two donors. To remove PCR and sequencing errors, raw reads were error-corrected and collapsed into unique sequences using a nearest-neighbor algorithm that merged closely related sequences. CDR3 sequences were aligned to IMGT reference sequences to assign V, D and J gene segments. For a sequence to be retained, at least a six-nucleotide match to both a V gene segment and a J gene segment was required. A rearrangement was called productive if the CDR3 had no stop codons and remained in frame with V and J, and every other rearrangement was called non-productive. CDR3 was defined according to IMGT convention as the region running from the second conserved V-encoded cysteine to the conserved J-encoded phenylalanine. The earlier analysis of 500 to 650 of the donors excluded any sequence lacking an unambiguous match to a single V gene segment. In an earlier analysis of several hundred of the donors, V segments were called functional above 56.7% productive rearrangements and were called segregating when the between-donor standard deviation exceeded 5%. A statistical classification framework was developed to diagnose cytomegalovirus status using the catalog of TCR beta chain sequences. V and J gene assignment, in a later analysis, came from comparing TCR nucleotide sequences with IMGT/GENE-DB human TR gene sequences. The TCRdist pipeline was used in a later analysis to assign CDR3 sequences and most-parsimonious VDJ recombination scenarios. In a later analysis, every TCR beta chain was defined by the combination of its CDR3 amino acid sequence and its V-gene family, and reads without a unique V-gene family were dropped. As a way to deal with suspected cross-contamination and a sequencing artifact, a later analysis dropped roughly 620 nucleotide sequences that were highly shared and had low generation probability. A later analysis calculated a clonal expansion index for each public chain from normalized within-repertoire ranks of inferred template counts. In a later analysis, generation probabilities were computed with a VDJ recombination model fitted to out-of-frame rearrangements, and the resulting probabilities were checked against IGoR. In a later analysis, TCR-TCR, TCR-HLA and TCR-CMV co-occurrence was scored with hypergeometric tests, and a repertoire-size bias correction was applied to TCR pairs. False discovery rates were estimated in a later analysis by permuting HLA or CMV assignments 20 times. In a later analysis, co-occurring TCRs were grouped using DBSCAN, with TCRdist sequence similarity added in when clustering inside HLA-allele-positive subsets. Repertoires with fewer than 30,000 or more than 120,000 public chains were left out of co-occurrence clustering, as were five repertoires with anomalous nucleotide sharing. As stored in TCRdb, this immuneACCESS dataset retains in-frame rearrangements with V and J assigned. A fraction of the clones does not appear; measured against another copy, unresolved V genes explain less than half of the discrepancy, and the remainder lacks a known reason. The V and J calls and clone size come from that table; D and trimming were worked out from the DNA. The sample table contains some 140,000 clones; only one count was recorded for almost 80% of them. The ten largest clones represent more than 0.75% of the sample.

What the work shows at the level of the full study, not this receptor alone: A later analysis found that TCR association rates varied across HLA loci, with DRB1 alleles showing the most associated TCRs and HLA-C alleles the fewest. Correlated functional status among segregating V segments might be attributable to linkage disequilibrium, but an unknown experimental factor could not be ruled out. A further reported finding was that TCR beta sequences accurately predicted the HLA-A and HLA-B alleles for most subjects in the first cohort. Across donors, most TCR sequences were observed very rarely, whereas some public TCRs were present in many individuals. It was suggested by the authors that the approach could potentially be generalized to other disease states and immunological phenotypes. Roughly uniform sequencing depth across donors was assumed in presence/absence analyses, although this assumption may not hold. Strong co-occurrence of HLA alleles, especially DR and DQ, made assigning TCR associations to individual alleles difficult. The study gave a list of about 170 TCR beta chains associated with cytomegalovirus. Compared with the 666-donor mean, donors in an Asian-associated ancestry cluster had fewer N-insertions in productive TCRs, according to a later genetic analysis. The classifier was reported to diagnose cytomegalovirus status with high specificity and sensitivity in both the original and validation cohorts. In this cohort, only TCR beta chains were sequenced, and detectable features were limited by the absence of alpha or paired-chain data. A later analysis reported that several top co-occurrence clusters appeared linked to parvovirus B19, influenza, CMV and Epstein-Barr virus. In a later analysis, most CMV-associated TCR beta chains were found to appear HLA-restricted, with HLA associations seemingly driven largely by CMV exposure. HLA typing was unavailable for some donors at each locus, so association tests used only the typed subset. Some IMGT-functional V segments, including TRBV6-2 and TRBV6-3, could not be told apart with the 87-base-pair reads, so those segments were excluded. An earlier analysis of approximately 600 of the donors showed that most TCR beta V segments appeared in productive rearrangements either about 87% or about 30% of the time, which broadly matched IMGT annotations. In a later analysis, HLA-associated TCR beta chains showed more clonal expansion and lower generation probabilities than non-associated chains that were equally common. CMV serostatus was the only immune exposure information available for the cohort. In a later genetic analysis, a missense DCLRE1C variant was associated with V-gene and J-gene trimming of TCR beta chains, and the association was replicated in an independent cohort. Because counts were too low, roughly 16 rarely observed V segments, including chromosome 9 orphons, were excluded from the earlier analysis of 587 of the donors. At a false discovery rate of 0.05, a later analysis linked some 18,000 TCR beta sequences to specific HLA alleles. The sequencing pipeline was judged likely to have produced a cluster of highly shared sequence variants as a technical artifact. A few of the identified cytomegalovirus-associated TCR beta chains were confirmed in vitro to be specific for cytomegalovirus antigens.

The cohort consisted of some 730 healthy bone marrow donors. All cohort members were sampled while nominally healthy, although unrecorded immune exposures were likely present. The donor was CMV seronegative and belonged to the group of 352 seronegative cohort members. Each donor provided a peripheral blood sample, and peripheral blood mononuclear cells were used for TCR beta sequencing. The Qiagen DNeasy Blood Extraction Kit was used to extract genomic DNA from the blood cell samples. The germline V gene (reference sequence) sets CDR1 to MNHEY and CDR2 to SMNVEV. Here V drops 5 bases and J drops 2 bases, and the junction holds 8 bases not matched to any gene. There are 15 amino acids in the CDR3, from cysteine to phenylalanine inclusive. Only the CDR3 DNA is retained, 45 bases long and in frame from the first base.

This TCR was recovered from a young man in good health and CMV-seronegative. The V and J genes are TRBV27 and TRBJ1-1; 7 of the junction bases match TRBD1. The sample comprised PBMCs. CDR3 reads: CASSPHRGGNTEAFF. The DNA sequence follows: TGTGCCAGCAGTCCTCACAGGGGTGGAAACACTGAAGCTTTCTTT.